The TCR beta chain described here comes from a study of lymphopenia after photon versus proton radiotherapy. Produced via immunoSEQ multiplex PCR; TCRdb's table is partial and in-frame only. The repertoire has around 62,000 clones, around 84% of them found once; the top ten carry around 2%. For this clone: Its target is not known.

The study's findings and limits: A bigger post-nadir fall in TCR diversity correlated inversely with survival time in deceased patients. After the lymphocyte nadir, photon-treated repertoires showed oligoclonal expansion, especially of CD8+ Temra cells.

The V end was cut by 5 bases, the J end by 5 bases, with 9 bases between. From germline, CDR1 is LNHDA and CDR2 SQIVND (reference sequence). This CDR3 region has 13 residues. The receptor's source is a man in his fifties or sixties with pancreatic cancer. This specimen consisted of peripheral blood, obtained from a patient treated with proton-based radiotherapy. This chain connects TRBV19 to TRBJ1-4; D call uncertain. Here the CDR3 reads CASSLLKNEKLFF. The CDR3 DNA sequence: TGTGCCAGTAGTCTACTAAAAAATGAAAAACTGTTTTTT.